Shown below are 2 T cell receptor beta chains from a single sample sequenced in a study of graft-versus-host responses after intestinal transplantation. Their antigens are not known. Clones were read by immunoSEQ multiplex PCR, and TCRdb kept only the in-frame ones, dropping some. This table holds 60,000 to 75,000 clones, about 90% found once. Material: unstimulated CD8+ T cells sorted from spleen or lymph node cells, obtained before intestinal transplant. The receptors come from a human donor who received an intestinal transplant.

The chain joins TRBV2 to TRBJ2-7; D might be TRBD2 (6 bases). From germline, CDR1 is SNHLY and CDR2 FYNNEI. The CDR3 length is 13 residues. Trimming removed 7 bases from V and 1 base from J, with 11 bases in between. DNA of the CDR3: TGTGCCAGCACGCTAGCGCGTTCCTACGAGCAGTACTTC. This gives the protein CASTLARSYEQYF.

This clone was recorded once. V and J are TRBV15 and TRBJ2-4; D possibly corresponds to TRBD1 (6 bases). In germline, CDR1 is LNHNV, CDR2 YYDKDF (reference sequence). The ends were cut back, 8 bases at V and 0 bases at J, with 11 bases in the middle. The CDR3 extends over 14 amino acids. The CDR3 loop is CATAGDLAKNIQYF. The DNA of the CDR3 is TGTGCCACCGCAGGGGACCTAGCCAAAAACATTCAGTACTTC.